These T cell receptor beta chains were read from a single sample in a study of T cell repertoires in cytomegalovirus infection. These receptors have no identified antigens. TCRdb reprocessed the reads with MiXCR, giving one entry per CDR3 protein. The sample holds about 900,000 distinct CDR3 sequences, around 32% seen once. This material consisted of cultured CD8+ T cells from PBMCs, taken from culture after CMV antigen stimulation. The receptor source for this set is a human donor in good health (CMV status not recorded). Some clones in this sample may be carry-over from other donors' samples. Both conserved end residues are part of each CDR3. The listing skips clone size in some rows; elsewhere it reads once, few, many or a size class.

>few|TRBV6-5|TRBJ2-1
CASRPRTSGPYNEQFF
>many|TRBV7-8|TRBJ2-4
CASSVFPGQENIQYF
>.|TRBV7-9|TRBJ1-4
CASSQDRDRVLNEKLFF
>.|TRBV12-3/TRBV12-4|TRBJ1-2
CASSATGPNNYGYTF
>.|TRBV7-6|TRBJ2-1
CASSQGSNEQFF
>many|TRBV7-8|TRBJ2-1
CASSPSAEQFF
>.|TRBV7-6|TRBJ1-3
CASSPEKVTDTIYF
>.|TRBV7-9|TRBJ1-5
CASSPVGGRDQPQHF
>.|TRBV7-9|TRBJ2-3
CASSISETSTDTQYF
>.|TRBV27|TRBJ1-2
CASSFEGRGGYTF
>.|TRBV7-9|TRBJ1-2
CASSHDRTYGYTF
>few|TRBV5-1|TRBJ1-2
CASSLARDRSNYGYTF
>many|TRBV27|TRBJ2-3
CASSFTRSGFVILDTQYF
>few|TRBV7-9|TRBJ1-1
CASSLIGGGVNTEAFF
>.|TRBV20-1|TRBJ2-1
CSARDEAVEQFF
>few|TRBV12-3/TRBV12-4|TRBJ1-5
CASSLGSGTQPQHF
>few|TRBV12-3/TRBV12-4|TRBJ2-1
CASSAGTGGTEQFF
>few|TRBV7-8|TRBJ2-6
CASSGVGGANVLTF
>few|TRBV5-4|TRBJ1-2
CASSPGPGQGPGLYGYTF
>few|TRBV12-3/TRBV12-4|TRBJ2-1
CAVLRGFGPYNEQFF
>.|TRBV4-3|TRBJ1-2
CASSQDWDSNYGYTF
>.|TRBV6-1|TRBJ1-5
CASSDKCAVRNNQPQHF
>few|TRBV2|TRBJ1-5
CASTRRGEPQPQHF
>.|TRBV9|TRBJ2-3
CASSPLDRAPLTDTQYF
>.|TRBV12-3/TRBV12-4|TRBJ2-7
CASSPTWTYSSYEQYF
>.|TRBV7-9|TRBJ1-3
CATIQGVSSPLAKSPGNTIYF
>.|TRBV18|TRBJ2-5
CASSTGRVVRGETQYF
>few|TRBV4-3|TRBJ1-1
CASSQELTWGQGLSTEAFF
>few|TRBV7-9|TRBJ1-2
CASSPSGVNYGYTF
>few|TRBV27|TRBJ1-6
CASSRSSYNSPLHF
>few|TRBV5-6|TRBJ1-1
CASSFLVMNTEAFF
>.|TRBV28|TRBJ2-3
CASSPLFGGTDTQYF
>.|TRBV12-3/TRBV12-4|TRBJ2-1
CASRRSGGAYNEQFF
>few|TRBV10-3|TRBJ1-2
CAILDRAAGDYGYTF